One TCR beta chain is described in this entry. Its antigen is not known. These data come from a study of T cell responses to AZD1222 COVID-19 vaccine. On the study more broadly: Timing groups of about 4 and about 12 weeks for second doses were pooled.

Assay used: immunoSEQ multiplex PCR; TCRdb lists only in-frame clones, some missing. Of about 100,000 clones in the sample, roughly 93% were seen once. V lost 4 bases, J lost 5 bases, and 18 bases lay in between. The CDR3 has 16 residues. Germline loops: CDR1 LNHNV, CDR2 YYDKDF (reference sequence). The study's findings and limits: Nearly half of unique spike-specific TCRs reportedly avoided B.1.351 and B.1.1.7 mutated regions. White British donors predominated, females outnumbered males, and clonal diversity was possibly underestimated. Repertoire samples came only from after the peak T cell response.

The source of this sequence is an adult in good health. The chain joins TRBV15 to TRBJ2-1; D perhaps matches TRBD2 (5 bases). Sample: peripheral blood, taken on day 0 of AZD1222 vaccination. This CDR3 reads CATSISGSVRNNEQFF. CDR3 nucleotide sequence: TGTGCCACCAGCATCTCGGGGAGCGTCCGGAACAATGAGCAGTTCTTC.